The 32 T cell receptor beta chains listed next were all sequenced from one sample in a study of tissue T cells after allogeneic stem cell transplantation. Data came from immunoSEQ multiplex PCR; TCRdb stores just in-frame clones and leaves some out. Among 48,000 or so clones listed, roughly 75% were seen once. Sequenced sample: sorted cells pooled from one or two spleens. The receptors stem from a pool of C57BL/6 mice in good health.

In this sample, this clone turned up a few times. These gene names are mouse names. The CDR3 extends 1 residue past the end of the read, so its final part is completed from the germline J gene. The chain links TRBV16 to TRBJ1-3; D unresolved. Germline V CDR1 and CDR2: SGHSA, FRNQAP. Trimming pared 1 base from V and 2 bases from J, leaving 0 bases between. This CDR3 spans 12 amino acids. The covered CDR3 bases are TGTGCAAGCAGCTTAGCTGGAAATACGCTCTAT. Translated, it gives CASSLAGNTLY. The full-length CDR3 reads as CASSLAGNTLYF.

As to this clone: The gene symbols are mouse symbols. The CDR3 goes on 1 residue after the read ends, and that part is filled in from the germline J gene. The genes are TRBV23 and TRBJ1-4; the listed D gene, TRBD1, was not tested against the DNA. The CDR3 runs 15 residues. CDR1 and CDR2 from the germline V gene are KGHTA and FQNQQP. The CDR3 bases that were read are TGCTCCAGCAGCCCCCGGGACAGGGGCGACGAAAGATTATTT. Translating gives CSSSPRDRGDERLF. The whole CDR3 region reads CSSSPRDRGDERLFF.

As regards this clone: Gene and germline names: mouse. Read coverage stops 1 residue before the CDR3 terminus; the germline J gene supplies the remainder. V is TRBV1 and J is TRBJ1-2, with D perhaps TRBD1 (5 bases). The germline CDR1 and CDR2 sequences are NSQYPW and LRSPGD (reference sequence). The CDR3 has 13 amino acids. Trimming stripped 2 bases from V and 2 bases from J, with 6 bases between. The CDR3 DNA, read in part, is TGCACCTGCAGTGCACGACAGAACTCCGACTACACC. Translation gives CTCSARQNSDYT. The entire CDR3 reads CTCSARQNSDYTF.

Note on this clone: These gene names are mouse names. CDR3 DNA, as far as it was read: TGTGCCTGGAGGGGACTGGGGGTTGCTGAGCAGTTC. Protein sequence: CAWRGLGVAEQF. The complete CDR3 sequence is CAWRGLGVAEQFF. The rearrangement uses TRBV31 and TRBJ2-1, with 11 bases that match TRBD2. The CDR3 end lies 1 residue beyond the end of the read and is filled in from the germline J gene. The CDR3 has 13 amino acids. The trim removed 3 bases at V and 6 bases at J, leaving 1 base unmatched. Germline V lookup: CDR1 GKSSPN, CDR2 SITVG.

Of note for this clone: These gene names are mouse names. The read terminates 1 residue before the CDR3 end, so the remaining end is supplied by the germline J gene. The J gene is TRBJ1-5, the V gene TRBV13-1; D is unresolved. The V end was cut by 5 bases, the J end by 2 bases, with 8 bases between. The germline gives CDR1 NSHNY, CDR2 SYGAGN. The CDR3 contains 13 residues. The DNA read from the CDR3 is TGTGCCAGCAGGGCAGGCGACAACCAGGCTCCGCTT. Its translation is CASRAGDNQAPL. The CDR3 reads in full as CASRAGDNQAPLF.

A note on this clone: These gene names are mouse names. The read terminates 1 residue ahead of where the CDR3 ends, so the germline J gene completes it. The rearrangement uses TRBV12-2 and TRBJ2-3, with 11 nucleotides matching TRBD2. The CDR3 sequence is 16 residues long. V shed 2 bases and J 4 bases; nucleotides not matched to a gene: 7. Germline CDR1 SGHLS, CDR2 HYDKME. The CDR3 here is CASSPHWGGAPETLYF. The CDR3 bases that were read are TGTGCCAGCTCTCCCCACTGGGGGGGCGCCCCAGAAACGCTGTAT.

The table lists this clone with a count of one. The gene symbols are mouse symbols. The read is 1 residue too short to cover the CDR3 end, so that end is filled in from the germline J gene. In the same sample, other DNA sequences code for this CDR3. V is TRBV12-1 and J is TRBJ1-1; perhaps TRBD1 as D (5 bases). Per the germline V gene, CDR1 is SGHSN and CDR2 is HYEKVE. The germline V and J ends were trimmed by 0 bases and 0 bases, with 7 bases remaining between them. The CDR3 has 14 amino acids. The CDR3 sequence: CASSLGGANTEVFF. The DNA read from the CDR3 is TGTGCCAGCTCTCTCGGGGGTGCAAACACAGAAGTCTTC.

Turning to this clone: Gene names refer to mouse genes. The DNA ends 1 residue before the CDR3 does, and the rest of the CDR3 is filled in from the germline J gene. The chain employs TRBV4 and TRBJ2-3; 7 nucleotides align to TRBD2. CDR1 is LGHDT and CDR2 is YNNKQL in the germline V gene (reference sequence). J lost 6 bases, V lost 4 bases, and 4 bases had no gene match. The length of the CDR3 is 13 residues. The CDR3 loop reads CASSFGGEETLYF. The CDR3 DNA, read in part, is TGTGCCAGCAGCTTCGGGGGGGAGGAAACGCTGTAT.

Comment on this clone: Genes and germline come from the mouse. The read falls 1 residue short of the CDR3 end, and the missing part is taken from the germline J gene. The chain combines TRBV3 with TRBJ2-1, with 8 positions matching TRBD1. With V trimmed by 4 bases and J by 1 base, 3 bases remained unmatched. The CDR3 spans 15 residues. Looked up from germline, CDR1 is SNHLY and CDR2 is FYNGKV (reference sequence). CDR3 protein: CASSSWTGNYAEQFF. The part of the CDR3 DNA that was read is TGTGCCAGCAGCTCTTGGACAGGGAACTATGCTGAGCAGTTC.

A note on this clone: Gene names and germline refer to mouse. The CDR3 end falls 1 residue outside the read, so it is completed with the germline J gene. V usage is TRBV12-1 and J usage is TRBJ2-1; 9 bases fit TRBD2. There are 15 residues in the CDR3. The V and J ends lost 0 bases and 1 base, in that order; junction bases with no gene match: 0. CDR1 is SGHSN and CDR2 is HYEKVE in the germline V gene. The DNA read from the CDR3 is TGTGCCAGCTCTCTCTGGGGGGGCAACTATGCTGAGCAGTTC. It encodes CASSLWGGNYAEQF. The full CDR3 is CASSLWGGNYAEQFF.

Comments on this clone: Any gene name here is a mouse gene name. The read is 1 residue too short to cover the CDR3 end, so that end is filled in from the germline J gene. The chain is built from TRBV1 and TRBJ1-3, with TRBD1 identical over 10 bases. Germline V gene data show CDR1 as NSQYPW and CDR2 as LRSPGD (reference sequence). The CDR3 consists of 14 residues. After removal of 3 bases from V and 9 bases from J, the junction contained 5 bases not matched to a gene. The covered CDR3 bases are TGCACCTGCAGTGCCCCGGGACAGGGGTCTACGCTCTAT. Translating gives CTCSAPGQGSTLY. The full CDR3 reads CTCSAPGQGSTLYF.

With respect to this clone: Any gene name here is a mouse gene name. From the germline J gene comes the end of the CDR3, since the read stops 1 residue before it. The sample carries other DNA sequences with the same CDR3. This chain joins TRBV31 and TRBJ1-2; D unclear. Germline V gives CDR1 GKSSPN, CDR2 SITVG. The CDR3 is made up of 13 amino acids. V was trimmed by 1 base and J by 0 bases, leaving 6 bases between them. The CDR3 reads CAWSRQTNSDYTF. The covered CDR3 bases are TGTGCCTGGAGTCGACAAACAAACTCCGACTACACC.

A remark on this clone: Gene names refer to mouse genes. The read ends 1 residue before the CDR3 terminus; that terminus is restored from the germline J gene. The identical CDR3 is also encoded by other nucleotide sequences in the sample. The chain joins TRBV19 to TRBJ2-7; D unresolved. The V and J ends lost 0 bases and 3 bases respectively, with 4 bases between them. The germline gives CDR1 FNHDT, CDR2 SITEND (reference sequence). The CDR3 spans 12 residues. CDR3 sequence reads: CASSIDSYEQYF. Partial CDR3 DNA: TGTGCCAGCAGTATAGACAGCTATGAACAGTAC.

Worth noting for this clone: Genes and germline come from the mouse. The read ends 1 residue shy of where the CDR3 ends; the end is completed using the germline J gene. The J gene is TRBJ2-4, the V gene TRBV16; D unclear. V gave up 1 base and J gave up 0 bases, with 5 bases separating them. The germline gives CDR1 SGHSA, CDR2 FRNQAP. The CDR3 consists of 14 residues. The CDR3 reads CASSLVNSQNTLYF. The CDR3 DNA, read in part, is TGTGCAAGCAGCTTAGTTAATAGTCAAAACACCTTGTAC. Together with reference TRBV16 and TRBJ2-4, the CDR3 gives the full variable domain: NAGVIQTPRHKVTGKGQEATLWCEPISGHSAVFWYRQTIVQGLEFLTYFRNQAPIDDSGMPKERFSAQMPNQSHSTLKIQSTQPQDSAVYLCASSLVNSQNTLYFGAGTRLSVL.

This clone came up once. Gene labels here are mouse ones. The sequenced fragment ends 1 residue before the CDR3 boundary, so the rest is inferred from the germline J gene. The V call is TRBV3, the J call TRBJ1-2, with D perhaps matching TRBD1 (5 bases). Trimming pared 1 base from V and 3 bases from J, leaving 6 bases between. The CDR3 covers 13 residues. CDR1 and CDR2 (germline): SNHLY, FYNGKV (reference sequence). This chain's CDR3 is CASSLEQDSDYTF. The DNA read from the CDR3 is TGTGCCAGCAGCTTAGAACAGGACTCCGACTACACC.

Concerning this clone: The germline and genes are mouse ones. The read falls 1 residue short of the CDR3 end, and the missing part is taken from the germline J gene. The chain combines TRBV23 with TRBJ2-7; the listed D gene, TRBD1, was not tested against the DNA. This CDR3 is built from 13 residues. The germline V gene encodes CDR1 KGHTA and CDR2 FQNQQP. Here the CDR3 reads CSSSQSSSYEQYF. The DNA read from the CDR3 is TGCTCCAGCAGTCAATCGAGCAGCTATGAACAGTAC.

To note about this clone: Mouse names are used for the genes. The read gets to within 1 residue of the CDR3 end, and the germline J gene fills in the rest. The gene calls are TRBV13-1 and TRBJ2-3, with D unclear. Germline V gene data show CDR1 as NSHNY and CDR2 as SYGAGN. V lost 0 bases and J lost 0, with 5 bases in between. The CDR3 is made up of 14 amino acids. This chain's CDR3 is CASSDALSAETLYF. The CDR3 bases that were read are TGTGCCAGCAGTGATGCCCTCAGTGCAGAAACGCTGTAT.

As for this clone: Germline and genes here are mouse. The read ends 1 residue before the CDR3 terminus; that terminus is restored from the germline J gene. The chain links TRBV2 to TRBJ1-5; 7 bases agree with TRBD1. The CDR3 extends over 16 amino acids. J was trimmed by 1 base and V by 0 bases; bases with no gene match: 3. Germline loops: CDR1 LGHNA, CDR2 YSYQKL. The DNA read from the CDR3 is TGTGCCAGCAGCCAAGACCCGGGACAGAACAACCAGGCTCCGCTT. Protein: CASSQDPGQNNQAPL. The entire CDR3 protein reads CASSQDPGQNNQAPLF. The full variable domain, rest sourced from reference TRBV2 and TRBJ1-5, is DPKIIQKPKYLVAVTGSEKILICEQYLGHNAMYWYRQSAKKPLEFMFSYSYQKLMDNQTASSRFQPQSSKKNHLDLQITALKPDDSATYFCASSQDPGQNNQAPLFGEGTRLSVL.

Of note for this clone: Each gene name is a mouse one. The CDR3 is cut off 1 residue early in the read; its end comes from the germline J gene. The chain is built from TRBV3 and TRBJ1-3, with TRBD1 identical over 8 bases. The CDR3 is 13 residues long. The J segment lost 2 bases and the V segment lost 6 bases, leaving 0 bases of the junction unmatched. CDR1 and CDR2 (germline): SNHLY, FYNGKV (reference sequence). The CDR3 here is CASRDRAGNTLYF. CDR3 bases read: TGTGCCAGCAGGGACAGGGCTGGAAATACGCTCTAT.

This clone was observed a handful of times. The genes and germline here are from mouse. CDR3 bases read: TGTGCAAGCAGCTTAGAACTGGGGGGGCGCTATGAACAGTAC. It yields the protein CASSLELGGRYEQY. The whole CDR3 reads CASSLELGGRYEQYF. The chain is built from TRBV16 and TRBJ2-7; 11 positions match TRBD2. The missing CDR3 end, 1 residue past where the read stops, is filled in from the germline J gene. V shed 0 bases and J 3 bases; nucleotides not matched to a gene: 1. The CDR3 spans 15 residues. Germline V gives CDR1 SGHSA, CDR2 FRNQAP. Full variable domain (missing parts from reference TRBV16 and TRBJ2-7): NAGVIQTPRHKVTGKGQEATLWCEPISGHSAVFWYRQTIVQGLEFLTYFRNQAPIDDSGMPKERFSAQMPNQSHSTLKIQSTQPQDSAVYLCASSLELGGRYEQYFGPGTRLTVL.

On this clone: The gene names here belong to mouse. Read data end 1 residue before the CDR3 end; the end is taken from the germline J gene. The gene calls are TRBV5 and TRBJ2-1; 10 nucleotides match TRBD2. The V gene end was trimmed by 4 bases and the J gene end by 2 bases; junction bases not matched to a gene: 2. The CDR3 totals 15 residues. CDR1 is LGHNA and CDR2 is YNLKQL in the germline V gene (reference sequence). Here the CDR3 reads CASSRTGGDYAEQFF. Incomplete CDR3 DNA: TGTGCCAGCAGCCGGACTGGGGGTGACTATGCTGAGCAGTTC.

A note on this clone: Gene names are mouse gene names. The sequenced part of the CDR3 DNA is TGTGCCAGCAGCCAAGAACTCACCTTGTAC. Its protein is CASSQELTLY. The full CDR3 sequence reads CASSQELTLYF. The rearrangement joins TRBV2 to TRBJ2-4; D not resolved. The CDR3 is cut off 1 residue early in the read; its end comes from the germline J gene. Trimming removed 0 bases at V and 8 bases at J, with 3 bases between. Germline V gene sequence: CDR1 LGHNA, CDR2 YSYQKL. There are 11 residues in the CDR3.

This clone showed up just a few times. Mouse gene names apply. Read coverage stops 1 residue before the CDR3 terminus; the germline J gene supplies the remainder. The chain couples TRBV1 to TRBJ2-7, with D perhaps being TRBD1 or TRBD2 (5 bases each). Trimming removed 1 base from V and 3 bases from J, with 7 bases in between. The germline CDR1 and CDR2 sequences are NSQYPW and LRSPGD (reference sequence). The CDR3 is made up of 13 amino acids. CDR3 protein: CTCSAVGGYEQYF. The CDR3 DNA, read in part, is TGCACCTGCAGTGCAGTCGGGGGCTATGAACAGTAC.

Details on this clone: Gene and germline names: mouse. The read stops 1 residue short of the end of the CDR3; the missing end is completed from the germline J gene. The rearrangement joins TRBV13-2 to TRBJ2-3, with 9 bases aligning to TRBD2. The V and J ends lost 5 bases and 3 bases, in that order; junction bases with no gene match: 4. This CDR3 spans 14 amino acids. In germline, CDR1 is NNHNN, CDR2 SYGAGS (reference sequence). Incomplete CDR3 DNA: TGTGCCAGCGGCCCTGGACTGGGGGCAGAAACGCTGTAT. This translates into CASGPGLGAETLY. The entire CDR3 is CASGPGLGAETLYF.

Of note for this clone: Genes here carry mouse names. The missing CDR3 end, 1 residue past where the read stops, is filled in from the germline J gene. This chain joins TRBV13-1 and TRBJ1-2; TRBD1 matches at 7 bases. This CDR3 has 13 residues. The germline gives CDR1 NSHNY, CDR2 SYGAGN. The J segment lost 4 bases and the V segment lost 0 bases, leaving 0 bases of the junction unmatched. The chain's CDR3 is CASSDAGGSDYTF. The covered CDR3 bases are TGTGCCAGCAGTGATGCAGGGGGCTCCGACTACACC.

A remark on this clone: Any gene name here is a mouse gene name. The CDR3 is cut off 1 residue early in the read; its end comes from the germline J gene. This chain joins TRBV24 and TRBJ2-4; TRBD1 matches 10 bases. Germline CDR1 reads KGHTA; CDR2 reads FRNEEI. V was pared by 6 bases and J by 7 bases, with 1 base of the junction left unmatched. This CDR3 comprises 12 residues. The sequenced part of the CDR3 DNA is TGTGCCAGCAGGGACAGGGGGGACACCTTGTAC. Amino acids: CASRDRGDTLY. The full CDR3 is CASRDRGDTLYF.

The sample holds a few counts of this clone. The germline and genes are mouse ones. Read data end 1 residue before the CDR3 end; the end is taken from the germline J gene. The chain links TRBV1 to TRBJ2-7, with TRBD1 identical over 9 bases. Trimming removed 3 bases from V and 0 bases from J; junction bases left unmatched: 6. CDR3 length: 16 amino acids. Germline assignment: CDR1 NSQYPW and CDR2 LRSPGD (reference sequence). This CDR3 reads CTCSATGTGSSYEQYF. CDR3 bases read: TGCACCTGCAGTGCGACCGGGACAGGGAGCTCCTATGAACAGTAC.

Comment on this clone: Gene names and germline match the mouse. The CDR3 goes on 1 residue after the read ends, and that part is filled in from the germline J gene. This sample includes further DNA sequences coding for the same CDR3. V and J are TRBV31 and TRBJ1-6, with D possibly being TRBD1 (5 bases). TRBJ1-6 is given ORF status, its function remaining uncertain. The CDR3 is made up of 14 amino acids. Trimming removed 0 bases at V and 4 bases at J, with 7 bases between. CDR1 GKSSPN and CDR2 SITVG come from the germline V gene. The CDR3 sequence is CAWSLEGYNSPLYF. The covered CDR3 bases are TGTGCCTGGAGTCTAGAGGGGTATAATTCGCCCCTCTAC.

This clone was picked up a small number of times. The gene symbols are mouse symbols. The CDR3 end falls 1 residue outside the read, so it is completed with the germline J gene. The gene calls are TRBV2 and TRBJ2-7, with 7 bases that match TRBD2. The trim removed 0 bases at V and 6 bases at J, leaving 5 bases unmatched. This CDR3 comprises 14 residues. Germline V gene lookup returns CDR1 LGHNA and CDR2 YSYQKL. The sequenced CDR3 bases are TGTGCCAGCAGCCAAGAGGGCTGGGGGATTGAACAGTAC. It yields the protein CASSQEGWGIEQY. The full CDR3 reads CASSQEGWGIEQYF.

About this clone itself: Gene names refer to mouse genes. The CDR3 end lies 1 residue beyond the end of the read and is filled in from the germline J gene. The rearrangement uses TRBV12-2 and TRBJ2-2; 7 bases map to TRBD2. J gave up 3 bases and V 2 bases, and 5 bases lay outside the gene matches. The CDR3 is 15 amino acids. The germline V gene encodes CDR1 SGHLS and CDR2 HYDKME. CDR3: CASSRGGVDTGQLYF. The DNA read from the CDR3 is TGTGCCAGCTCTCGGGGGGGGGTGGACACCGGGCAGCTCTAC.

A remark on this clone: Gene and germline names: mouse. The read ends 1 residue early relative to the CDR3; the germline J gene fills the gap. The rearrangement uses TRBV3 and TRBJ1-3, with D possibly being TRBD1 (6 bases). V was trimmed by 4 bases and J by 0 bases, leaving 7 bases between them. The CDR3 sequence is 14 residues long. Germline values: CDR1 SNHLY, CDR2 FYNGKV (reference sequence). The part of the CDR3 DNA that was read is TGTGCCAGCAGCTGGGACATTTCTGGAAATACGCTCTAT. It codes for CASSWDISGNTLY. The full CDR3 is CASSWDISGNTLYF.

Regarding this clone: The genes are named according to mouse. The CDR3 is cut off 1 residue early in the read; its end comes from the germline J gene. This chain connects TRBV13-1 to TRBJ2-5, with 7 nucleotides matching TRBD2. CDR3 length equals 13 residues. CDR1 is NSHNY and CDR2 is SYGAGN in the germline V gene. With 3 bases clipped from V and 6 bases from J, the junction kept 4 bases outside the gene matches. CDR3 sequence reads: CASSAWGSDTQYF. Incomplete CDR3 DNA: TGTGCCAGCAGTGCCTGGGGGAGCGACACCCAGTAC.